Below, 30 T cell receptor beta chains from the same sample are listed, as sequenced in a study of blood T cell repertoires in COVID-19. Sequenced by immunoSEQ multiplex PCR; TCRdb stores in-frame clones only, minus some. The sample contains about 180,000 clones, around 88% of which appear only once. The source material was peripheral blood. All receptors come from a woman aged 25 to 39 with acute or convalescent COVID-19.

The J gene is TRBJ1-2, the V gene TRBV5-1; D call uncertain. The CDR3 contains 14 residues. V lost 0 bases and J 0 bases, leaving 6 bases between the germline ends. The germline CDR1 and CDR2 sequences are SGHRS and YFSETQ. The CDR3 sequence is CASSLAAANYGYTF. As DNA, the CDR3 is TGCGCCAGCAGCTTGGCCGCAGCTAACTATGGCTACACCTTC.

Notes on this clone: The same CDR3 arises from other DNA sequences in this sample as well. The gene calls are TRBV7-9 and TRBJ2-3; D is unresolved. The germline CDR1 and CDR2 sequences are SEHNR and FQNEAQ (reference sequence). CDR3 length: 11 amino acids. The V end was cut by 3 bases, the J end by 5 bases, with 3 bases between. This chain's CDR3 is CASSFLDTQYF. Here the CDR3 DNA reads TGTGCCAGCAGCTTCCTAGATACGCAGTATTTT.

J is TRBJ2-7 and V is TRBV20-1; D possibly corresponds to TRBD2 (5 bases). CDR1 is DFQATT and CDR2 is SNEGSKA in the germline V gene (reference sequence). V was cut by 3 bases and J by 2 bases, with 14 bases left in between. CDR3 length: 14 amino acids. CDR3 nucleotide sequence: TGCAGTGCTAGTGGCACAGAGGGTCCCTACGAGCAGTACTTC. It is translated as CSASGTEGPYEQYF.

This clone was seen more than once but under ten times. V usage is TRBV10-2 and J usage is TRBJ2-1, with 10 bases fitting TRBD2. V was clipped by 8 bases and J by 8 bases; unmatched bases: 6. The CDR3 totals 13 residues. The germline V gene has CDR1 WSHSY and CDR2 SAAADI. CDR3 DNA sequence: TGCGCCAGCGGAGCGGGAGGGGTATATGAGCAGTTCTTC. It is translated as CASGAGGVYEQFF.

J is TRBJ2-7 and V is TRBV28; a possible D gene is TRBD2 (6 bases). In germline, CDR1 is MDHEN, CDR2 SYDVKM. The length of the CDR3 is 15 residues. V shed 6 bases and J shed 8 bases, with 23 bases lying between them. CDR3 DNA: TGTGCCAGCAGCCCTGCGGGACTCCGATCCCTGAAGCAGTACTTC. Its protein is CASSPAGLRSLKQYF. The variable domain in full, completed from reference TRBV28 and TRBJ2-7, reads DVKVTQSSRYLVKRTGEKVFLECVQDMDHENMFWYRQDPGLGLRLIYFSYDVKMKEKGDIPEGYSVSREKKERFSLILESASTNQTSMYLCASSPAGLRSLKQYFGPGTRLTVT.

The V gene is TRBV28, the J gene TRBJ2-3; D is unclear. Trimming stripped 6 bases from V and 1 base from J, with 5 bases between. The CDR3 has 12 residues. Looked up from germline, CDR1 is MDHEN and CDR2 is SYDVKM. CDR3 in DNA: TGTGCCAGCAGCCAGGGCACAGATACGCAGTATTTT. This codes for CASSQGTDTQYF.

V and J are TRBV6-5 and TRBJ2-2; weak D call: TRBD2 (5 bases). The CDR3 extends over 15 amino acids. The V end lost 11 bases, the J end lost 3 bases, and 19 bases lay between the germline ends. The germline gives CDR1 MNHEY, CDR2 SVGAGI. This CDR3 is CAGARQDLYTGELFF. The CDR3 bases are TGTGCCGGAGCCAGGCAGGACTTGTACACCGGGGAGCTGTTTTTT.

Comment on this clone: Other DNA sequences within the sample encode an identical CDR3. This sequence joins TRBV11-2 and TRBJ1-1; D ambiguous. V was trimmed by 1 base and J by 6 bases, leaving 3 bases between them. The CDR3 is made up of 11 amino acids. Germline CDR1 SGHAT, CDR2 FQNNGV. CDR3 DNA sequence: TGTGCCAGCAGCTTAGTAGCTGAAGCTTTCTTT. Protein product: CASSLVAEAFF.

The chain employs TRBV25-1 and TRBJ2-3, with a possible D match to TRBD1 (6 bases). V lost 2 bases to trimming and J lost 2 bases, with 11 bases between them. The length of the CDR3 is 15 residues. The V gene's germline CDR1 is MGHDK and CDR2 SYGVNS. CDR3 sequence reads: CASSEARTVTDTQYF. DNA for the CDR3: TGTGCCAGCAGTGAAGCCCGGACAGTCACAGATACGCAGTATTTT.

CDR3 bases: TGCAGTGCTAGTGGGGGACTAGCGGGCCTTAGCTCCTACAATGAGCAGTTCTTC. It yields the protein CSASGGLAGLSSYNEQFF. This sequence joins TRBV20-1 and TRBJ2-1, with 12 bases aligning to TRBD2. V shed 3 bases, J shed 0 bases, and the junction held 9 bases outside the gene matches. The germline V gene encodes CDR1 DFQATT and CDR2 SNEGSKA (reference sequence). The CDR3 contains 18 residues.

The chain has TRBV7-8 and TRBJ2-5; a weak D match, TRBD1 (6 bases). Germline V gene lookup returns CDR1 SGHVS and CDR2 FQNEAQ. With 1 base removed from V and 8 bases from J, the gap between germline ends came to 11 bases. The CDR3 has 13 residues. CDR3 protein: CASSLEGEATQYF. DNA for the CDR3: TGTGCCAGCAGCTTAGAGGGGGAAGCCACCCAGTACTTC.

CDR3: CASSLAGTGNYGYTF. CDR3 in DNA: TGCGCCAGCAGCTTGGCCGGGACAGGGAACTATGGCTACACCTTC. The J gene is TRBJ1-2, the V gene TRBV5-1, with 9 bases aligning to TRBD1. Germline V gene lookup returns CDR1 SGHRS and CDR2 YFSETQ. The ends lost 0 bases at V and 2 bases at J; junction bases unmatched: 2. This CDR3 contains 15 residues.

This clone was detected a few times. CDR3 sequence: CASSYSLSGANVLTF. CDR3 nucleotide sequence: TGTGCCAGCAGTTACTCCCTCTCTGGGGCCAACGTCCTGACTTTC. This chain links TRBV6-5 with TRBJ2-6, with D unclear. The germline V gene encodes CDR1 MNHEY and CDR2 SVGAGI. The CDR3 length is 15 residues. V lost 0 bases and J lost 0, with 3 bases in between.

The rearrangement links TRBV3-1 (or the pseudogene TRBV3-2) to TRBJ2-1; D is unresolved. V lost 1 base to trimming and J lost 8 bases, with 9 bases between them. Germline CDR1 reads LGHDT; CDR2 reads YNNKEL (reference sequence). This CDR3 spans 13 amino acids. CDR3 nucleotide sequence: TGTGCCAGCAGCCAAGTCGCGGCTTATGAGCAGTTCTTC. Translation gives CASSQVAAYEQFF.

Only one count was recorded for this clone. The rearrangement joins TRBV6-5 to TRBJ1-6; D call uncertain. The CDR3 runs to 15 residues. The germline V gene encodes CDR1 MNHEY and CDR2 SVGAGI. V was shortened by 6 bases and J by 0 bases, with 9 bases between the two germline ends. CDR3 bases: TGTGCCAGCAGGAGGGAGAGCTCCTATAATTCACCCCTCCACTTT. Protein sequence: CASRRESSYNSPLHF.

V usage is TRBV30 and J usage is TRBJ1-2; no firm D call. The CDR3 length is 13 residues. Germline V gene data show CDR1 as GTSNPN and CDR2 as SVGIG (reference sequence). V was shortened by 0 bases and J by 1 base, with 6 bases between the two germline ends. In DNA form, the CDR3 reads TGTGCCTGGAGTGTAAGAGTTAACTATGGCTACACCTTC. Protein product: CAWSVRVNYGYTF.

The table lists this clone with a few counts. The rearrangement uses TRBV7-9 and TRBJ1-3; no clear D gene. Germline loops: CDR1 SEHNR, CDR2 FQNEAQ (reference sequence). Trimming removed 1 base at V and 11 bases at J, with 6 bases between. The CDR3 is 11 amino acids. In nucleotides, the CDR3 is TGTGCCAGCAGCTTAGTGGGCGCCATATATTTT. Its translation: CASSLVGAIYF. The full variable domain, in which reference TRBV7-9 and TRBJ1-3 provide the parts outside the CDR3, is DTGVSQNPRHKITKRGQNVTFRCDPISEHNRLYWYRQTLGQGPEFLTYFQNEAQLEKSRLLSDRFSAERPKGSFSTLEIQRTEQGDSAMYLCASSLVGAIYFGEGSWLTVV.

The rearrangement uses TRBV18 and TRBJ1-6; TRBD1 aligns across 8 bases. CDR1 and CDR2 (germline): KGHSH, LQKENI. Unmatched junction bases numbered 4, after V lost 1 base and J lost 2 bases. The CDR3 covers 17 residues. CDR3 sequence (DNA): TGTGCCAGCTCACCACGTGGACAGGGACCCTATAATTCACCCCTCCACTTT. As protein: CASSPRGQGPYNSPLHF.

This chain joins TRBV28 and TRBJ1-6; D gene ambiguous. Per germline, CDR1 MDHEN and CDR2 SYDVKM. The CDR3 has 14 residues. V shed 3 bases and J shed 10 bases, with 13 bases lying between them. The DNA for the CDR3 is TGTGCCAGCAGTTTGCGAGGGCTGGGGTCACCCCTCCACTTT. Translating it yields CASSLRGLGSPLHF. Filled out from reference TRBV28 and TRBJ1-6, the complete variable domain reads DVKVTQSSRYLVKRTGEKVFLECVQDMDHENMFWYRQDPGLGLRLIYFSYDVKMKEKGDIPEGYSVSREKKERFSLILESASTNQTSMYLCASSLRGLGSPLHFGNGTRLTVT.

V gene TRBV18 combines with J gene TRBJ1-1; 9 bases are a match to TRBD1. With V trimmed by 0 bases and J by 0 bases, 2 bases remained unmatched. The CDR3 sequence is 16 residues long. The germline CDR1 and CDR2 sequences are KGHSH and LQKENI. The CDR3 DNA is TGTGCCAGCTCACCACCGGGACAGGGAATGAACACTGAAGCTTTCTTT. Protein: CASSPPGQGMNTEAFF.

The chain couples TRBV5-1 to TRBJ2-5, with D possibly matching TRBD2 (5 bases). The CDR3 has 13 residues. The germline V gene encodes CDR1 SGHRS and CDR2 YFSETQ. Trimming cost V 1 base and J 2 bases, with 6 bases left between them. As DNA, the CDR3 is TGCGCCAGCAGCTTGCCGGGGCAAGAGACCCAGTACTTC. Protein sequence: CASSLPGQETQYF.

The rearrangement links TRBV24-1 to TRBJ2-2, with 7 positions matching TRBD1. This CDR3 region has 16 residues. In germline, CDR1 is KGHDR, CDR2 SFDVKD. Trimming took 6 bases from V and 7 from J; bases not matched to a gene: 13. For the CDR3, the DNA is TGTGCCACCAGTACCAGACAGGGTGAATGGAACGGGGAGCTGTTTTTT. Protein product: CATSTRQGEWNGELFF.

Of note for this clone: This sample also contains other DNA sequences that code for the same CDR3. V is TRBV7-2 and J is TRBJ1-1; 8 nucleotides agree with TRBD1. The CDR3 has 14 residues. Trimming removed 2 bases from V and 3 bases from J; junction bases left unmatched: 2. Per the germline V gene, CDR1 is SGHTA and CDR2 is FQGNSA. The CDR3: CASSLQGAHTEAFF. The CDR3 bases are TGTGCCAGCAGCTTACAGGGGGCACACACTGAAGCTTTCTTT. Supplemented by reference TRBV7-2 and TRBJ1-1, the full variable domain reads GAGVSQSPSNKVTEKGKDVELRCDPISGHTALYWYRQSLGQGLEFLIYFQGNSAPDKSGLPSDRFSAERTGGSVSTLTIQRTQQEDSAVYLCASSLQGAHTEAFFGQGTRLTVV.

V usage is TRBV21-1 and J usage is TRBJ2-7; whether TRBD1, the table's D call, matches the DNA was not checked. TRBV21-1 is shown as a pseudogene. The CDR3 length is 14 residues. CDR3: CASSKGPFSYEQYF. The CDR3 DNA sequence: TGTGCCAGCAGCAAAGGGCCCTTCTCCTACGAGCAGTACTTC.

This rearrangement joins TRBV19 to TRBJ2-2; the D gene is possibly TRBD1 (6 bases). The V gene lost 4 bases and the J gene lost 4 bases, with 10 bases spanning the gap. Germline values: CDR1 LNHDA, CDR2 SQIVND (reference sequence). The CDR3 is 14 amino acids. The CDR3 region has the DNA TGTGCCAGTAGTAGGGGGCGGGCCACCGGGGAGCTGTTTTTT. Translated, it gives CASSRGRATGELFF.

V is TRBV9 and J is TRBJ2-3; 13 bases map to TRBD2. The CDR3 is made up of 19 amino acids. V lost 0 bases to trimming and J lost 5 bases; unmatched junction nucleotides: 12. CDR1 and CDR2 (germline): SGDLS, YYNGEE. The CDR3 nucleotides read TGTGCCAGCAGCGTAGCGGGACGGACTAGCGGGAGAGGGGGAGATACGCAGTATTTT. Residues: CASSVAGRTSGRGGDTQYF.

CDR3 DNA sequence: TGTGCCAGCAGCCAAGACACCGCCTATGGCTACACCTTC. Its translation: CASSQDTAYGYTF. The chain recombines TRBV12-3 or TRBV12-4 with TRBJ1-2; no firm D call. The CDR3 extends over 13 amino acids. Trimming stripped 6 bases from V and 4 bases from J, with 12 bases between.

This clone was detected once. This rearrangement joins TRBV18 to TRBJ2-1; the D gene is possibly TRBD2 (5 bases). V lost 3 bases to trimming and J lost 4 bases, with 7 bases between them. Germline assignment: CDR1 KGHSH and CDR2 LQKENI. CDR3 size: 13 residues. The CDR3 nucleotides read TGTGCCAGCTCACCCCCGGGGTACAATGAGCAGTTCTTC. As protein: CASSPPGYNEQFF. The whole variable domain, remainder taken from reference TRBV18 and TRBJ2-1, is NAGVMQNPRHLVRRRGQEARLRCSPMKGHSHVYWYRQLPEEGLKFMVYLQKENIIDESGMPKERFSAEFPKEGPSILRIQQVVRGDSAAYFCASSPPGYNEQFFGPGTRLTVL.

In nucleotides, the CDR3 is TGTGCCAGCAGCTTTCCCGTGGAGGCGGGAGGGTGGAATGAGCAGTTCTTC. Protein product: CASSFPVEAGGWNEQFF. This sequence joins TRBV5-6 and TRBJ2-1; 9 bases fit TRBD2. CDR1 and CDR2 (germline): SGHDT, YYEEEE. This CDR3 region has 17 residues. V lost 2 bases, J lost 7 bases, and 13 bases stayed unmatched.

This clone was seen only once. Here the CDR3 DNA reads TGTGCCAGCAGTTTCCGGGACAGGGGACGAGAAAAACTGTTTTTT. Residues: CASSFRDRGREKLFF. The rearrangement joins TRBV28 to TRBJ1-4, with 10 bases lining up with TRBD1. The CDR3 loop spans 15 amino acids. V dropped 3 bases and J dropped 8; count of bases not matched to a gene: 6. Germline CDR1 reads MDHEN; CDR2 reads SYDVKM.